This entry features one T cell receptor beta chain sequence. Its specificity is unknown. This entry belongs to a study of T cells in Graves' hyperthyroidism and ophthalmopathy. Regions amplified from RNA transcripts were the TCR beta CDR3 regions. The HTBI set primed first-round TCR CDR3 RT-PCR. TCRdb re-called the multiplex PCR reads through MiXCR, storing one row per CDR3 protein. The data show under 500,000 distinct CDR3 sequences, about an eighth seen once. PBMCs were derived from 7.5 to 10 ml fresh peripheral blood. Study conclusions and caveats: Ophthalmopathy was model-predicted a median around seven months pre-onset.

The CDR3 covers 12 residues. Germline CDR1 SGHVS, CDR2 FQNEAQ. Trimming removed 5 bases from V and 6 bases from J, with 11 bases in between. Sequencing input: blood. The chain joins TRBV7-8 to TRBJ2-7; D gene ambiguous. The clonotype originates from a man aged 45-60 years with Graves' ophthalmopathy. For the CDR3, the DNA is TGTGCCAGCAGCCCCAACTTCGGCGAGCAGTACTTC. As protein: CASSPNFGEQYF.